This TCR beta chain came from a study of cytomegalovirus exposure and HLA in healthy donors. Study-wide context: Genetic ancestry analysis placed around 76% of the roughly 400 donors that were genotyped in the Caucasian-associated cluster.

Findings and limits, study-wide: Later, TCR association rates were found to vary by HLA locus, highest for DRB1 and lowest for HLA-C.

This CDR3 contains 16 residues. The V end lost 2 bases, the J end lost 6 bases, and 20 bases lay between the germline ends. CDR1 MNHNS and CDR2 SASEGT come from the germline V gene. 60 Vbeta and 13 Jbeta primers were used in PCR. In the source study's methods: Later analysis identified approximately 80 million unique TCR beta chains, about 10 million shared. Method: immunoSEQ multiplex PCR; TCRdb's copy keeps in-frame clones and lacks some. Clone size and the V and J calls come from that table; the DNA yielded D and trimming. The table has over 150,000 clones, around 82% seen once. As regards this clone: The target antigen is unknown.

J is TRBJ2-7 and V is TRBV6-1, with a tentative D call TRBD2 (5 bases). The sequence was obtained from a woman aged 30 to 39 in good health and CMV-seronegative. Material for sequencing was PBMCs. Here the CDR3 reads CASSEFLGLAEGEQYF. The CDR3, as DNA: TGTGCCAGCAGTGAATTTCTAGGTTTGGCCGAGGGCGAGCAGTACTTC.